Sequencing of this TCR beta chain was carried out in a study of blood T cell repertoires in COVID-19. Study information: The study drew acute and convalescent COVID-19 samples from the United States, Italy and Spain.

Per germline, CDR1 LGHDT and CDR2 YNNKEL (reference sequence). The V end lost 2 bases, the J end lost 6 bases, and 14 bases lay between the germline ends. CDR3 size: 14 residues. The authors' processing: Counts of nucleated cells, estimated from reference gene primer amplification, were obtained. TCRdb keeps only in-frame clones here, not all; method: immunoSEQ multiplex PCR. The D gene and trimming were derived from the DNA, and the V and J assignments and clone size from that table. Of under 200,000 clones in the sample, more than 80% are singletons; the top ten hold 10% to 15%. The TCR sequence derives from a man between 45 and 60 years old who had recovered from COVID-19. Sequenced: PBMCs or T cells enriched from blood (not recorded which). The genes are TRBV3-1 (or the pseudogene TRBV3-2) and TRBJ2-7, with D perhaps TRBD1 (6 bases). The CDR3 sequence is CASSQQTGLREQYF. DNA of the CDR3: TGTGCCAGCAGCCAACAAACAGGGTTGCGCGAGCAGTACTTC.